The clone carrying this T cell receptor (beta chain) showed up just a few times. TCRdb re-called the 5' RACE reads with MiXCR, one entry per CDR3 protein. The sample lists about 64,000 distinct CDR3 sequences, 19% occurring once. The data derive from a study of HIV-infected patients and healthy controls. The V and J ends lost 0 bases and 8 bases, in that order; junction bases with no gene match: 6. The length of the CDR3 is 16 residues. From germline, CDR1 is SGHRS and CDR2 YFSETQ. The sequenced sample consisted of CD4+ T cells from blood. The chain combines TRBV5-1 with TRBJ1-6, with TRBD1 matching over 9 bases. The source of this sequence is a human donor in good health. For the CDR3, the DNA is TGCGCCAGCAGCTTGGCCGGGACAGGGCTTCATTCACCCCTCCACTTT. Its protein product is CASSLAGTGLHSPLHF.